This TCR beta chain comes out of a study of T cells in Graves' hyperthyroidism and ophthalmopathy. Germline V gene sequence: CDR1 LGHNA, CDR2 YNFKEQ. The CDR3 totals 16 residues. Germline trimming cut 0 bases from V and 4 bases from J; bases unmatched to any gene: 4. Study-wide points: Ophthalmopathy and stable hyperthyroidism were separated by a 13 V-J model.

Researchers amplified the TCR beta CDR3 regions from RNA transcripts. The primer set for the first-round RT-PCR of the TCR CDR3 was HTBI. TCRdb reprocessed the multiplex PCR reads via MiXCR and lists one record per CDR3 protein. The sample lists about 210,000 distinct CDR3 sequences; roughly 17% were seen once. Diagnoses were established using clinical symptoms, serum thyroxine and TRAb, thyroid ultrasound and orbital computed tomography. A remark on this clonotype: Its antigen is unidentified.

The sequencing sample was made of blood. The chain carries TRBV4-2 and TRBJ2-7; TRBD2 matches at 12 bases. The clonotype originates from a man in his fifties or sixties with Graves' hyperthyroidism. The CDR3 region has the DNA TGTGCCAGCAGCCAAGATCCTAGCGGGGGGGCTTACGAGCAGTACTTC. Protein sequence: CASSQDPSGGAYEQYF.